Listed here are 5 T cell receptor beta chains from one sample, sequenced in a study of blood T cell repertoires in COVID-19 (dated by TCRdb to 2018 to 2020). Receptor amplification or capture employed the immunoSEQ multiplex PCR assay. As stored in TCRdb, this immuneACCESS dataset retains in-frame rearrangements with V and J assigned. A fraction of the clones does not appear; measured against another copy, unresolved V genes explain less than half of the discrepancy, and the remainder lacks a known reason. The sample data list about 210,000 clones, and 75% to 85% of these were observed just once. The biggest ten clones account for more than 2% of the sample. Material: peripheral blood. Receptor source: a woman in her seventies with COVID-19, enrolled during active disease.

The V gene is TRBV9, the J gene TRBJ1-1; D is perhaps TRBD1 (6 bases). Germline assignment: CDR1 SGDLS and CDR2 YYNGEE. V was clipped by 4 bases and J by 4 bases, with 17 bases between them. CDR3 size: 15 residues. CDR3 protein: CASSTQQGLGTEAFF. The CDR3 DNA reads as TGTGCCAGCAGCACACAACAGGGTTTGGGCACTGAAGCTTTCTTT.

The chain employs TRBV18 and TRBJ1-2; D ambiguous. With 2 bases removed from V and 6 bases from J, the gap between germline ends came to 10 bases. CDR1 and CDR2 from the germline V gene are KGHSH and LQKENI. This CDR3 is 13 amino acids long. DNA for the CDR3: TGTGCCAGCTCACCAGGCATCCTAGATGGCTACACCTTC. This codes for CASSPGILDGYTF. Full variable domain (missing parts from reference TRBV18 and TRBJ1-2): NAGVMQNPRHLVRRRGQEARLRCSPMKGHSHVYWYRQLPEEGLKFMVYLQKENIIDESGMPKERFSAEFPKEGPSILRIQQVVRGDSAAYFCASSPGILDGYTFGSGTRLTVV.

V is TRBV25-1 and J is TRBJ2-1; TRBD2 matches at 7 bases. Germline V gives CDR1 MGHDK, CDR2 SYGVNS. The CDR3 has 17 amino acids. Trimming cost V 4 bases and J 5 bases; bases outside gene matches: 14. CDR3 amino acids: CASSAVGRAGVNNEQFF. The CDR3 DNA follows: TGTGCCAGCAGTGCTGTTGGGAGGGCGGGAGTCAACAATGAGCAGTTCTTC.

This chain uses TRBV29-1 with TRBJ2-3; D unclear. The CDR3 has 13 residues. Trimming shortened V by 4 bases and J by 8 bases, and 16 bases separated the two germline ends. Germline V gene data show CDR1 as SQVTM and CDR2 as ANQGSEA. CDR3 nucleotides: TGCAGCGTTGTCGCGGTAATGTTTACTACGCAGTATTTT. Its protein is CSVVAVMFTTQYF.

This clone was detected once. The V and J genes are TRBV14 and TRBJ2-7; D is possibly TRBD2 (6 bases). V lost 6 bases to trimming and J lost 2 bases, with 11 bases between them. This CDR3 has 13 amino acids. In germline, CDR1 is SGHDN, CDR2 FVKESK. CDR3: CASSLGLPYEQYF. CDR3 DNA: TGTGCCAGCAGTTTGGGACTGCCCTACGAGCAGTACTTC.